Given below is one T cell receptor beta chain in context. What it recognizes is unknown. MiXCR, applied by TCRdb to the RT-PCR reads, yields one record per CDR3 protein. The sample comprises 9,500 to 13,000 distinct CDR3 sequences, approximately 87% of which are singletons, and around 2% rests with the top ten. CDR1 SGHVS and CDR2 FNYEAQ come from the germline V gene. This CDR3 contains 14 residues. Between the trimmed V and J ends, which lost 1 base and 10 bases, there was a span of 14 bases. This entry comes from a study of yellow fever vaccine responses in identical twins. Findings and limits, study-wide: It has been reported that, in twins, the vaccine T cell response seemed partly convergent and partly personalized.

This clonotype was sampled from a woman aged 18-29 years who received the yellow fever vaccine. Source: T cells from blood (PBMCs), unsorted or a sorted subset (not recorded which), taken before or after yellow fever vaccination (not recorded which). This chain connects TRBV7-6 to TRBJ2-1; D is unclear. This CDR3 is CASSLVGQPREQFF. The CDR3 DNA sequence: TGTGCCAGCAGCTTAGTCGGCCAACCGAGGGAGCAGTTCTTC.